Described below is a single T cell receptor beta chain sequence and its context. As yet, its antigen is unknown. TCRdb's table, derived via immunoSEQ multiplex PCR, lists solely in-frame clones and lacks some. The sample consists of 240,000 or so clones, approximately 83% of them appearing once. The data were obtained in a study of cytomegalovirus exposure and HLA in healthy donors. Study-level background: The roughly 130 validation repertoires used the same platform as the 500 to 700 first-cohort repertoires, a later analysis reported. Broader study findings: First-cohort TCR clusters tended to co-occur in the roughly 130 validation repertoires, a later analysis found. Most TCR sequences were rare, but some public TCRs occurred in many donors.

V shed 7 bases and J shed 0 bases, with 16 bases lying between them. The CDR3 length is 15 residues. In germline, CDR1 is SGHVS, CDR2 FNYEAQ. The TCR sequence derives from a woman aged 25 to 39 in good health and CMV-seropositive. The chain employs TRBV7-6 and TRBJ2-7, with TRBD2 as a possible D gene (5 bases). Sequencing used PBMCs. CDR3 loop: CASIAGGEHSYEQYF. In DNA form, the CDR3 reads TGTGCCAGCATCGCCGGTGGGGAGCACTCCTACGAGCAGTACTTC.